A selection of T cell receptor beta chains follows, all from one sample in a study of shared clonotypes between healthy human individuals. Using immunoSEQ multiplex PCR, the repertoire was profiled, and TCRdb retains in-frame clones only, with some absent. This sample has about 2.1 million clones, with just over 90% found just once. Sequencing was done on a sample of naive CD8+ T cells from PBMCs. The receptors were gathered from a man aged 18-30 years in good health. Some clones in this sample may be carry-over from other donors' samples. Each CDR3 is given with its conserved first and last residue. D genes are given only for firm matches. A row's size may be missing; if present it is once, few, many or a size class.

TRBV5-4	TRBD1	TRBJ1-2	few	TGTGCCAGCAGCTCGTGGACAGGGAGGGATGGCTACACCTTC	CASSSWTGRDGYTF
TRBV19	NA	TRBJ1-1	NA	TGTGCCAGTAGTATACTAGACGGTTTAAACACTGAAGCTTTCTTT	CASSILDGLNTEAFF
TRBV28	NA	TRBJ1-1	NA	TGTGCCAGCAGCAGAACGCAGAACACTGAAGCTTTCTTT	CASSRTQNTEAFF
TRBV4-1	NA	TRBJ2-1	NA	TGCGCCAGCAGCCAAAGTGAACGGCTTGGCGAGCAGTTCTTC	CASSQSERLGEQFF
TRBV5-1	NA	TRBJ2-3	NA	TGCGCCAGCAGCCCCCCCGCTAGCACAGATACGCAGTATTTT	CASSPPASTDTQYF
TRBV25-1	NA	TRBJ1-1	few	TGTGCCAGCGGGGTCGGCTCCAGTGAAGCTTTCTTT	CASGVGSSEAFF
TRBV21-1	NA	TRBJ2-3	NA	TGTGCCAGCGCGACTAGCGGGAGGGCCGATACGCAGTATTTT	CASATSGRADTQYF
TRBV28	NA	TRBJ2-1	NA	TGTGCCAGCAGCGCATTTTACAATGAGCAGTTCTTC	CASSAFYNEQFF
TRBV5-4	NA	TRBJ2-7	NA	TGTGCCAGCAGCTTGGGACTAACGGCGAGTTACGAGCAGTACTTC	CASSLGLTASYEQYF
TRBV7-2	NA	TRBJ1-1	NA	TGTGCCAGCAGCTTAGGAGGCAGGGGTGCCGGAGCTTTCTTT	CASSLGGRGAGAFF
TRBV7-9	NA	TRBJ1-3	NA	TGTGCCAGCAGCTCGGGTGGGCTGCAACAAGGAAACACCATATATTTT	CASSSGGLQQGNTIYF
TRBV27	NA	TRBJ1-1	NA	TGTGCCAGCAGTTTAAGAAGGGGAGGGGACACTGAAGCTTTCTTT	CASSLRRGGDTEAFF
TRBV6-5	TRBD1	TRBJ2-1	NA	TGTGCCAGCAGTCCCGGGACAGGGGCTTACAATGAGCAGTTCTTC	CASSPGTGAYNEQFF
TRBV4-1	TRBD2	TRBJ2-3	NA	TGCGCCAGCAGCCAAGAGGGGGCGGGAGGGCTGAGGGTCGTGAGCACAGATACGCAGTATTTT	CASSQEGAGGLRVVSTDTQYF
TRBV4-1	TRBD1	TRBJ2-7	NA	TGCGCCAGCAGCCAAGGCACCGGGACAGGCTCCTACGAGCAGTACTTC	CASSQGTGTGSYEQYF
TRBV19	NA	TRBJ1-2	NA	TGTGCCAGTAGTAACAGGGACCGTGGCTACACCTTC	CASSNRDRGYTF
TRBV19	TRBD2	TRBJ2-7	NA	TGTGCCAGTAGTATAGATCCACTCTCCGAGGGACTAGCCTACTACGAGCAGTACTTC	CASSIDPLSEGLAYYEQYF
TRBV4-1	NA	TRBJ1-1	NA	TGCGCCAGCAGCCAACCCCTCCCTATGGAGGCTGAAGCTTTCTTT	CASSQPLPMEAEAFF
TRBV28	NA	TRBJ1-1	once	TGTGCCAGCAGTTTAAGGTTCATGAACACTGAAGCTTTCTTT	CASSLRFMNTEAFF
TRBV14	NA	TRBJ1-3	NA	TGTGCCAGCAGGAGTCAGGGGTCGGGAAACACCATATATTTT	CASRSQGSGNTIYF
TRBV28	NA	TRBJ1-2	NA	TGTGCCAGCAGAAAGACAGGCATCTATGGCTACACCTTC	CASRKTGIYGYTF
TRBV10-1	NA	TRBJ2-7	few	TGCGCCAGCAGTGATGTCCAGGGTGGCGACGAGCAGTACTTC	CASSDVQGGDEQYF
TRBV7-9	NA	TRBJ1-4	once	TGTGCCAGCAGCTTAGGAGGGGCGGAAGAAAAACTGTTTTTT	CASSLGGAEEKLFF
TRBV5-1	TRBD1	TRBJ2-7	NA	TGCGCCAGCAGCATATGGGACAGGGCCGGGGAGCAGTACTTC	CASSIWDRAGEQYF
TRBV7-9	TRBD1	TRBJ2-7	NA	TGTGCCAGCAGCTGGGACAGGGGCCACGAGCAGTACTTC	CASSWDRGHEQYF
TRBV6-5	NA	TRBJ1-1	NA	TGTGCCAGCAGTTACACCCAGCAGAACACTGAAGCTTTCTTT	CASSYTQQNTEAFF
TRBV29-1	TRBD2	TRBJ2-1	NA	TGCAGCGTTCCGGCGGGAGCCTACAATGAGCAGTTCTTC	CSVPAGAYNEQFF
TRBV10-3	NA	TRBJ2-4	NA	TGTGCCATCAGTGACTTCTTGGGGAATAAACCAAACATTCAGTACTTC	CAISDFLGNKPNIQYF
TRBV28	NA	TRBJ2-7	NA	TGTGCCAGCAGTGACGGTTTCTACGAGCAGTACTTC	CASSDGFYEQYF
TRBV7-3	NA	TRBJ2-6	NA	TGTGCCAGCAGCCAAAGACGGGCGCCCGGGGCCAACGTCCTGACTTTC	CASSQRRAPGANVLTF
TRBV6-1	NA	TRBJ2-3	NA	TGTGCCAGCAGTGAAGCGTGGGCTGGGAGCACAGATACGCAGTATTTT	CASSEAWAGSTDTQYF
TRBV6-5	NA	TRBJ2-7	NA	TGTGCCAGCAGTGTGACTAGTCCGACCTACGAGCAGTACTTC	CASSVTSPTYEQYF
TRBV13	NA	TRBJ2-3	NA	TGTGCCAGCAGCGCCTTGACTAGTTTCTGGCAGTATTTT	CASSALTSFWQYF
TRBV11-2	NA	TRBJ1-3	NA	TGTGCCAGCAGCTTATGGGGCGCGACGGGAAACACCATATATTTT	CASSLWGATGNTIYF
TRBV20-1	NA	TRBJ2-7	NA	TGCAGTGCTAGTAAATACGAGCAGTACTTC	CSASKYEQYF
TRBV6-1	NA	TRBJ2-7	NA	TGTGCCAGCAGTGAAAGTCCCTGGGCAGGGTCCTACGAGCAGTACTTC	CASSESPWAGSYEQYF
TRBV5-6	NA	TRBJ2-1	NA	TGTGCCAGCAGCTCCCACTTCCGTGCCAGACCCAATGAGCAGTTCTTC	CASSSHFRARPNEQFF
TRBV7-9	NA	TRBJ2-1	NA	TGTGCCAGCAGCTTAGGAGAGATCGCCTACAATGAGCAGTTCTTC	CASSLGEIAYNEQFF
TRBV27	TRBD1	TRBJ1-5	NA	TGCCACTACAGGGGAGGCAATCAGCCCCAGCATTTT	CHYRGGNQPQHF
TRBV29-1	TRBD1	TRBJ1-3	NA	TGCAGCGTCCTTACAGGGGGCCCTGGAAACACCATATATTTT	CSVLTGGPGNTIYF
TRBV7-8	NA	TRBJ1-1	NA	TGTGCCAGCAGCTTAGGTAGCTTGGGGATATGGAACACTGAAGCTTTCTTT	CASSLGSLGIWNTEAFF
TRBV5-8	TRBD2	TRBJ2-1	NA	TGTGCCAGCAGCTTGAGCGGGGTTTGGAATGAGCAGTTCTTC	CASSLSGVWNEQFF
TRBV29-1	TRBD2	TRBJ2-1	NA	TGCAGCGCCTTTAGCGGGAGTGGAAGGGGAAGGGAGTTCTTC	CSAFSGSGRGREFF
TRBV7-9	TRBD1	TRBJ2-2	NA	TGTGCCAGCAGGCAGGGGGCGCTTACGAACACCGGGGAGCTGTTTTTT	CASRQGALTNTGELFF
TRBV7-9	NA	TRBJ1-2	NA	TGTGCCAGCAGCCCCGTAGAACGGAACTATGGCTACACCTTC	CASSPVERNYGYTF
TRBV10-3	TRBD2	TRBJ2-7	NA	TGTGCCATCAGTGCCGCCCCAAAAGAAGCGGGGGGAGTCTACGAGCAGTACTTC	CAISAAPKEAGGVYEQYF
TRBV28	NA	TRBJ1-1	NA	TGTGCCAGCATCCCCTGGCAGGAAAACACTGAAGCTTTCTTT	CASIPWQENTEAFF
TRBV7-2	NA	TRBJ2-2	NA	TGTGCCAGCAGCGTCCGTGGCGGGGAGCTGTTTTTT	CASSVRGGELFF
TRBV7-9	NA	TRBJ2-7	NA	TGTGCCAGCAGCTTAGACAGGAACTCCTACGAGCAGTACTTC	CASSLDRNSYEQYF
TRBV9	TRBD2	TRBJ2-1	NA	TGTGCCAGCAGTGGCCCTAGCGGCGAGCAGTTCTTC	CASSGPSGEQFF
TRBV19	TRBD2	TRBJ2-1	NA	TGTGCCAGTACCAATAGCGGGAGATACAATGAGCAGTTCTTC	CASTNSGRYNEQFF
TRBV15	TRBD2	TRBJ2-1	NA	TGTGCCACCAGCAGATTTCGTGAGACTAGCGGGATGAATGAGCAGTTCTTC	CATSRFRETSGMNEQFF
TRBV7-6	NA	TRBJ2-7	NA	TGTGCCAGCAGCTTAGAGGAACTCGTCGACGAGCAGTACTTC	CASSLEELVDEQYF